The present T cell receptor beta chain was sequenced within a study of OX40 agonist ivuxolimab in advanced cancers. The repertoire was sequenced with immunoSEQ multiplex PCR; TCRdb's copy has only in-frame clones and lacks some. In the table there are 60,000 to 90,000 clones, about four fifths of which are singletons. This sequence originates from an adult with an advanced solid tumor such as melanoma, head and neck, liver or kidney cancer. This sample comprised CD4+ or CD8+ T cells sorted from blood, obtained in a trial of the OX40 agonist ivuxolimab.

The CDR3 loop is CASSQGPTYNEQFF. The CDR3 coding sequence is TGTGCCAGCAGCCAGGGACCGACTTACAATGAGCAGTTCTTC. The chain uses TRBV7-2 and TRBJ2-1; tentatively, D is TRBD1 or TRBD2 (5 bases each). CDR3 length: 14 amino acids. Trimming shortened V by 5 bases and J by 4 bases, and 12 bases separated the two germline ends. In germline, CDR1 is SGHTA, CDR2 FQGNSA.